Included here is one T cell receptor (beta chain) sequence, with context. With 2 bases clipped from V and 5 bases from J, the junction kept 15 bases outside the gene matches. CDR3 length: 17 amino acids. Germline V CDR1 and CDR2: MNHNS, SASEGT. TCRdb called the RT-PCR reads again in MiXCR, with one record for every CDR3 protein. Among hundreds of thousands of distinct CDR3 sequences listed, 11% to 15% were seen once. This chain joins TRBV6-1 and TRBJ2-7, with 7 nucleotides matching TRBD1. The sequence derives from a female donor in good health, serving as a healthy control. Sequenced sample: memory CD4+ T cells from blood. The CDR3 DNA sequence: TGTGCCAGCAGTGAATTTGGCAGTTGGGGACAGCGAAACGAGCAGTACTTC. This encodes CASSEFGSWGQRNEQYF.